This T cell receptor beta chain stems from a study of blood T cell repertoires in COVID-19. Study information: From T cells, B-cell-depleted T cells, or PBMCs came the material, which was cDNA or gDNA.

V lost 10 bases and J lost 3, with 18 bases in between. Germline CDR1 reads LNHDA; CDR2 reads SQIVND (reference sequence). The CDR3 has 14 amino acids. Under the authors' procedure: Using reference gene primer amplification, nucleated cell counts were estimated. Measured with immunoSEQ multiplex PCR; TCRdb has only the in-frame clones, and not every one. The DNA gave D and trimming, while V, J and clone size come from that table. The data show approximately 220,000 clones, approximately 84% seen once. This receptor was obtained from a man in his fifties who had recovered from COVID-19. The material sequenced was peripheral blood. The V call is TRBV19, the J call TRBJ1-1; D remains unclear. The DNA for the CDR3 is TGTGCCACCAACCCGGACGGGAGGGACACTGAAGCTTTCTTT. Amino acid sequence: CATNPDGRDTEAFF.